This T cell receptor beta chain was identified in a study of read filtering for tumor transcriptome and immune sequencing. This clonotype was seen at least ten times. What it recognizes is unknown. The germline V and J ends were trimmed by 1 base and 8 bases, with 17 bases remaining between them. CDR1 and CDR2 (germline): LNHDA, SQIVND (reference sequence). The CDR3 extends over 16 amino acids. Molecular barcoded adaptors covering alpha/delta and beta/gamma chains were used on about 0.4 ug RNA. One entry per CDR3 protein results from TCRdb running MiXCR on the reads. Found here are about 39,000 distinct CDR3 sequences, 14% of them singletons; the top ten hold 6.5% to 8.5%. Findings of the study overall: Roughly 80% of IR-seq clonotypes had one read, totaling approximately 4% of reads; RNA-seq: about 69% and 49%.

Sequencing was done on a sample of a population of CD138-negative cells sorted from bone marrow. This TCR came from a donor over 35 with multiple myeloma. The genes are TRBV19 and TRBJ1-4, with TRBD1 as a possible D gene (6 bases). CDR3 residues: CASSIGLGQELEKLFF. CDR3 nucleotide sequence: TGTGCCAGTAGTATAGGACTGGGACAAGAACTCGAAAAACTGTTTTTT.